This T cell receptor beta chain came from a study of blood T cell repertoires in COVID-19. Background on the study: The origin of the acute and convalescent COVID-19 samples was the United States, Italy and Spain. In each case, the material was cDNA or gDNA derived from T cells, B-cell-depleted T cells, or PBMCs.

Everyone who took part was 18 to 89 years old, and they came from about two dozen US areas. Assay used: immunoSEQ multiplex PCR; TCRdb lists only in-frame clones, some missing. This table holds some 200,000 clones, 70% to 80% found once. The source is a woman aged 50 to 65 who had recovered from COVID-19. The sample comprised PBMCs or T cells enriched from blood (not recorded which).

The CDR3 spells CASSPETGGLETQYF. The CDR3 DNA reads as TGTGCCAGCAGCCCGGAGACAGGGGGCTTAGAGACCCAGTACTTC. The J gene is TRBJ2-5, the V gene TRBV5-6; 10 bases align to TRBD1. Germline CDR1 and CDR2: SGHDT and YYEEEE. The CDR3 sequence is 15 residues long. After removal of 4 bases from V and 4 bases from J, the junction contained 7 bases not matched to a gene. The full variable domain, its missing parts supplied by reference TRBV5-6 and TRBJ2-5, is DAGVTQSPTHLIKTRGQQVTLRCSPKSGHDTVSWYQQALGQGPQFIFQYYEEEERQRGNFPDRFSGHQFPNYSSELNVNALLLGDSALYLCASSPETGGLETQYFGPGTRLLVL.